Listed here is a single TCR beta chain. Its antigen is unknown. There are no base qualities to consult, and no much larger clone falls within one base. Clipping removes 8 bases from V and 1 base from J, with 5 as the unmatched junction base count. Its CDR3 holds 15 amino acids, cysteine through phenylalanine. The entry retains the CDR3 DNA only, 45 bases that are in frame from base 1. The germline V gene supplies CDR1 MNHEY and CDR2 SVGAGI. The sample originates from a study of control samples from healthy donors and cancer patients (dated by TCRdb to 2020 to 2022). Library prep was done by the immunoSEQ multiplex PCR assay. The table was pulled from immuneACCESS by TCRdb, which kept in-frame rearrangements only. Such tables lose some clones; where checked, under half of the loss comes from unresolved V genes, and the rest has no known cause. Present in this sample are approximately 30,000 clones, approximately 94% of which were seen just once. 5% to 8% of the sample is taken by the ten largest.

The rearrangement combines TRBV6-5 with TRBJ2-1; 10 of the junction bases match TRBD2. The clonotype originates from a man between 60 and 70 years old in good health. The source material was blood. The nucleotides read TGTGCCAGCCATCAAGCGGGGGGGTCCTACAATGAGCAGTTCTTC. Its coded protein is CASHQAGGSYNEQFF.